This entry concerns a single TCR beta chain. No antigen is known for it. Authors' methods: Filtering differed since immunoSEQ provided only junctions, with no quality scores. This table comes from immunoSEQ multiplex PCR, and its TCRdb copy is limited to in-frame clones, with some not included. V, J and clone size reflect that table, while D and trimming were determined from the DNA. The sample holds some 1,400,000 clones, approximately 97% seen once. This sample is drawn from a study of shared clonotypes between healthy human individuals. Study observations and caveats: What naive subsets generally showed was a larger estimated richness than memory subsets showed.

Healthy and HIV-negative, the adult donors had no recent acute infections or vaccinations. Sequencing was carried out using naive CD4+ T cells sorted from blood. Subset of the sample: CD45RA+ positively selected. This receptor was identified in a man aged 25-45 years in good health.

DNA of the CDR3: TGCGCCAGCAGTGGCCACCGGGACAGGAGGTCCCACGAGCAGTACTTC. It specifies CASSGHRDRRSHEQYF. This chain links TRBV10-1 with TRBJ2-7; 8 positions match TRBD1. J lost 5 bases, V lost 4 bases, and 13 bases had no gene match. The length of the CDR3 is 16 residues. Per the germline V gene, CDR1 is WNHNN and CDR2 is SYGVQD (reference sequence).